The sequence of this T cell receptor (beta chain) was determined in a study of T cells in Graves' hyperthyroidism and ophthalmopathy. Study-wide points: Stable hyperthyroidism was told apart from ophthalmopathy by a model built on 13 V-J features. Ophthalmopathy, as predicted by the model, came a median roughly 6.5 months after the prediction.

Each patient was aged 18 to 65 and had newly diagnosed hyperthyroidism of under 2 months' duration. CDR1 and CDR2 from the germline V gene are SGHRS and YFSETQ. The CDR3 has 15 residues. V lost 4 bases and J lost 6; bases outside the gene matches: 8. The CDR3 regions of TCR beta were amplified from RNA transcripts. Using the HTBI primer set, a first-round RT-PCR was run on the TCR CDR3. TCRdb re-analysed the multiplex PCR reads in MiXCR, keeping a single row per CDR3 protein. The table has approximately 300,000 distinct CDR3 sequences, roughly 17% seen once; the top ten hold around 34%. This clonotype has a count of ten or more. The antigen remains unidentified.

The clonotype originates from a man aged 30 to 45 with Graves' hyperthyroidism. The source material was blood. J is TRBJ2-1 and V is TRBV5-1; 9 bases align to TRBD1. The DNA of the CDR3 is TGCGCCAGCAGCCCGCGGGACAGGGCATCCAATGAGCAGTTCTTC. It encodes CASSPRDRASNEQFF.